This TCR beta chain was recorded in a study of blood T cells in healthy people across ages. Overall study findings and caveats: Estimates based on one million T cells were treated as lower bounds.

This clonotype was picked up a small number of times. Its antigen is unidentified. Primers used in a second PCR of about 6 to 12 cycles were a sample-barcoded 5' primer and a J-beta primer mix. TCRdb itself ran the 5' RACE reads through MiXCR, one entry per CDR3 protein. The sample lists 1,300,000 or so distinct CDR3 sequences; 55% to 75% were seen once. This CDR3 region has 14 residues. The germline V and J ends were trimmed by 1 base and 6 bases, with 10 bases remaining between them. The germline gives CDR1 MGHRA, CDR2 YSYEKL. Specimen: blood. The receptor comes from a man aged 18 to 30 in good health. J is TRBJ2-1 and V is TRBV4-1, with D maybe TRBD2 (5 bases). The CDR3 sequence: CASSQVTRANEQFF. The CDR3 DNA follows: TGCGCCAGCAGCCAAGTTACTAGGGCCAATGAGCAGTTCTTC.